Presented here are 22 T cell receptor beta chains from one specimen sequenced in a study of T-cell reconstitution after alpha-beta-depleted transplantation in children. Preparation of the TCRbeta library was carried out with unique molecular identifiers. From the PCR reads, TCRdb called clonotypes with MiXCR, one entry per CDR3 protein. The profile shows 450,000 to 600,000 distinct CDR3 sequences, under 15% of them singletons. The material was PBMCs, mostly from graft donor cells, obtained 360 days after TCRalphabeta/CD19-depleted stem cell transplant. These receptors all stem from a male patient younger than 18 who had a stem cell transplant for acute myeloid leukemia, so the T cells may come from the graft donor.

The chain employs TRBV28 and TRBJ2-7; unclear D gene. The CDR3 is 12 residues long. V lost 8 bases and J 2 bases, leaving 10 bases between the germline ends. Germline CDR1 and CDR2: MDHEN and SYDVKM. The CDR3 is CASLSRPYEQYF. The CDR3 region has the DNA TGTGCCAGCCTGAGTAGACCCTACGAGCAGTACTTC.

This clonotype was observed a few times. V usage is TRBV11-2 and J usage is TRBJ2-7; 7 bases agree with TRBD1. J was trimmed by 0 bases and V by 5 bases; bases with no gene match: 7. CDR1 and CDR2 from the germline V gene are SGHAT and FQNNGV. The CDR3 loop spans 15 amino acids. CDR3 residues: CASSTRQGSSYEQYF. The CDR3 DNA reads as TGTGCCAGCAGCACGCGACAGGGAAGCTCCTACGAGCAGTACTTC.

V is TRBV5-5 and J is TRBJ2-7; 7 bases agree with TRBD1. V lost 4 bases and J lost 5; bases outside the gene matches: 12. CDR3 size: 15 residues. Per the germline V gene, CDR1 is SGHKS and CDR2 is YYEKEE (reference sequence). The DNA of the CDR3 is TGTGCCAGCAGCCTGTGGACAGGTCCCGCCCACGAGCAGTACTTC. Its protein product is CASSLWTGPAHEQYF.

The DNA of the CDR3 is TGTGCCAGCAGCGTAGACGGCGGGCCCTCGTCCATTCAGTACTTC. It encodes CASSVDGGPSSIQYF. This chain uses TRBV9 with TRBJ2-4; perhaps TRBD2 as D (5 bases). The CDR3 consists of 15 residues. V lost 0 bases, J lost 9 bases, and 16 bases lay in between. CDR1 and CDR2 from the germline V gene are SGDLS and YYNGEE.

In this sample, this clonotype turned up many times. The V call is TRBV5-4, the J call TRBJ2-5, with 8 bases identical to TRBD1. Germline CDR1 reads SGHNT; CDR2 reads YYREEE (reference sequence). The trim removed 5 bases at V and 5 bases at J, leaving 8 bases unmatched. This CDR3 region has 14 residues. CDR3 region: CASSLGQGRETQYF. The CDR3 DNA reads TGTGCCAGCAGTTTAGGACAGGGAAGGGAGACCCAGTACTTC.

CDR3 DNA: TGCAGCGGTGGGGGGGTTTTTAACTATGGCTACACCTTC. Its protein product is CSGGGVFNYGYTF. The gene calls are TRBV29-1 and TRBJ1-2, with D possibly matching TRBD1 (5 bases). This CDR3 is built from 13 residues. Germline values: CDR1 SQVTM, CDR2 ANQGSEA. V was shortened by 7 bases and J by 1 base, with 13 bases between the two germline ends.

This clonotype appeared a few times. The chain uses TRBV29-1 and TRBJ2-1; weak D call: TRBD1 (5 bases). The CDR3 has 14 residues. The V gene's germline CDR1 is SQVTM and CDR2 ANQGSEA. The V end was cut by 1 base, the J end by 5 bases, with 12 bases between. The CDR3 DNA sequence: TGCAGCGTTGAAGGCAGGGTTCGCAACAATGAGCAGTTCTTC. It codes for CSVEGRVRNNEQFF.

This clonotype has ten or more counts. The V call is TRBV3-1, the J call TRBJ2-6; the D gene is possibly TRBD2 (5 bases). CDR1 is LGHDT, CDR2 YNNKEL, per germline (reference sequence). The CDR3 is 15 residues long. The V end lost 6 bases, the J end lost 2 bases, and 11 bases lay between the germline ends. The CDR3 loop reads CASSSIATGANVLTF. The CDR3 coding sequence is TGTGCCAGCAGTTCCATAGCGACTGGGGCCAACGTCCTGACTTTC.

The genes are TRBV28 and TRBJ2-7; possibly TRBD2 for D (5 bases). V was cut by 7 bases and J by 0 bases, with 28 bases left in between. Germline CDR1 is MDHEN and CDR2 is SYDVKM. CDR3 length: 19 residues. The CDR3 loop is CASTTAAKWGGSSSYEQYF. In DNA, the CDR3 is TGTGCCAGCACCACCGCCGCTAAATGGGGTGGGAGCTCCTCCTACGAGCAGTACTTC. The entire variable domain, with the rest obtained from reference TRBV28 and TRBJ2-7, is as follows: DVKVTQSSRYLVKRTGEKVFLECVQDMDHENMFWYRQDPGLGLRLIYFSYDVKMKEKGDIPEGYSVSREKKERFSLILESASTNQTSMYLCASTTAAKWGGSSSYEQYFGPGTRLTVT.

Of note for this clonotype: The junction does not match germline at one end; this may be a read error. This chain joins TRBV9 and TRBJ2-7; D is ambiguous. Germline V lookup: CDR1 SGDLS, CDR2 YYNGEE. The CDR3 has 10 residues. The CDR3 DNA reads TGTGCCAGCAGCCTCACCGTGGCGCACTTC. Protein: CASSLTVAHF. The complete variable domain, with remaining parts taken from reference TRBV9 and TRBJ2-7, reads DSGVTQTPKHLITATGQRVTLRCSPRSGDLSVYWYQQSLDQGLQFLIQYYNGEERAKGNILERFSAQQFPDLHSELNLSSLELGDSALYFCASSLTVAHFGPGTRLTVT.

This clonotype was seen ten or more times. The chain couples TRBV28 to TRBJ2-1; TRBD2 aligns across 7 bases. CDR1 is MDHEN and CDR2 is SYDVKM in the germline V gene. V trimming: 3 bases; J trimming: 3 bases; junction bases outside the gene matches: 5. This CDR3 has 15 residues. The CDR3 DNA reads as TGTGCCAGCAGTTTGACGGGGGGTTACTACAATGAGCAGTTCTTC. This encodes CASSLTGGYYNEQFF.

There are a few counts of this clonotype. The CDR3 bases are TGTGCCAGCAGTCAATGGACCGGGAGCAACACCGGGGAGCTGTTTTTT. This codes for CASSQWTGSNTGELFF. The chain uses TRBV6-2 or TRBV6-3 and TRBJ2-2, with D possibly matching TRBD2 (6 bases). Germline values: CDR1 MNHEY, CDR2 SVGEGT. The ends were cut back, 5 bases at V and 2 bases at J, with 15 bases in the middle. This CDR3 region has 16 residues.

In this sample, this clonotype turned up many times. The V gene is TRBV12-3 or TRBV12-4, the J gene TRBJ1-1; D uncertain. V lost 7 bases to trimming and J lost 4 bases, with 19 bases between them. There are 15 residues in the CDR3. The chain's CDR3 is CASTNWGRSGTEAFF. CDR3 coding DNA: TGTGCCAGCACCAACTGGGGAAGGAGTGGCACTGAAGCTTTCTTT.

This clonotype was observed at least ten times. V and J are TRBV7-2 and TRBJ2-3; D not resolved. Per the germline V gene, CDR1 is SGHTA and CDR2 is FQGNSA. With 4 bases removed from V and 2 bases from J, the gap between germline ends came to 10 bases. This CDR3 comprises 14 residues. The CDR3 DNA sequence: TGTGCCAGCAGCTCGCTCGGGCCCACAGATACGCAGTATTTT. Translated, it gives CASSSLGPTDTQYF. The variable domain in full, completed from reference TRBV7-2 and TRBJ2-3, reads GAGVSQSPSNKVTEKGKDVELRCDPISGHTALYWYRQSLGQGLEFLIYFQGNSAPDKSGLPSDRFSAERTGGSVSTLTIQRTQQEDSAVYLCASSSLGPTDTQYFGPGTRLTVL.

This clonotype was observed a handful of times. V is TRBV24-1 and J is TRBJ2-2; D is possibly TRBD1 (5 bases). The CDR3 length is 14 residues. V lost 7 bases and J 5 bases, leaving 13 bases between the germline ends. Germline CDR1 KGHDR, CDR2 SFDVKD. The CDR3 here is CATRPRQTTGELFF. CDR3 coding DNA: TGTGCCACCAGGCCCCGACAGACAACCGGGGAGCTGTTTTTT.

This clonotype appeared a few times. The chain has TRBV28 and TRBJ2-2; D possibly corresponds to TRBD2 (6 bases). The V and J ends lost 6 bases and 3 bases respectively, with 17 bases between them. Germline CDR1 reads MDHEN; CDR2 reads SYDVKM. This CDR3 spans 16 amino acids. CDR3 sequence (DNA): TGTGCCAGCAGGTCCGGGGAGCGGGTACACACCGGGGAGCTGTTTTTT. Encoded protein: CASRSGERVHTGELFF.

This clonotype occurred many times. The chain combines TRBV28 with TRBJ1-2; D remains ambiguous. This CDR3 spans 13 amino acids. Germline loops: CDR1 MDHEN, CDR2 SYDVKM. V lost 10 bases, J lost 2 bases, and 14 bases lay in between. CDR3 sequence (DNA): TGTGCCATCGACCCCGGGGTAAACTATGGCTACACCTTC. Its protein product is CAIDPGVNYGYTF.

This clonotype was observed a few times. The V and J genes are TRBV4-2 and TRBJ2-3; TRBD2 matches at 7 bases. CDR1 is LGHNA, CDR2 YNFKEQ, per germline. The CDR3 contains 17 residues. J lost 4 bases, V lost 0 bases, and 10 bases had no gene match. The CDR3 bases are TGTGCCAGCAGCCAAGATCCTAGCGGAGCTCGGTCAGATACGCAGTATTTT. Translation gives CASSQDPSGARSDTQYF.

This clonotype was counted between two and nine times. The rearrangement joins TRBV12-3 or TRBV12-4 to TRBJ2-5; tentative D call: TRBD2 (5 bases). The ends were cut back, 6 bases at V and 5 bases at J, with 10 bases in the middle. This CDR3 comprises 12 residues. The CDR3 loop is CASSSGRETQYF. CDR3 in DNA: TGTGCCAGCAGCTCGGGAAGGGAGACCCAGTACTTC.

The rearrangement uses TRBV5-5 and TRBJ2-1; D is uncertain. Trimming took 4 bases from V and 6 from J, leaving 11 bases between them. The CDR3 is 13 amino acids. In germline, CDR1 is SGHKS, CDR2 YYEKEE (reference sequence). The CDR3 region is CASSLPLSNEQFF. DNA of the CDR3: TGTGCCAGCAGCCTGCCCCTGAGCAATGAGCAGTTCTTC.

This clonotype has more than one count but fewer than ten. The rearrangement links TRBV9 to TRBJ1-2; a possible D gene is TRBD1 (6 bases). The CDR3 is made up of 17 amino acids. V dropped 1 base and J dropped 0 bases, with 16 bases sitting between them. Germline V gene data show CDR1 as SGDLS and CDR2 as YYNGEE. The CDR3 sequence: CASSVPLGQSANYGYTF. The CDR3 DNA is TGTGCCAGCAGCGTACCCCTTGGACAGTCCGCTAACTATGGCTACACCTTC.

This clonotype has a count of ten or more. The rearrangement joins TRBV20-1 to TRBJ2-6; D gene ambiguous. Trimming removed 7 bases at V and 0 bases at J, with 7 bases between. The CDR3 runs 13 residues. Germline CDR1 is DFQATT and CDR2 is SNEGSKA (reference sequence). The CDR3 region has the DNA TGCAGTGTCCACAGCTCTGGGGCCAACGTCCTGACTTTC. This encodes CSVHSSGANVLTF.